Listed below are T cell receptor beta chains from one sample, sequenced in a study of blood T cells in healthy people across ages. TCRdb reanalysed the 5' RACE reads using MiXCR and keeps one entry per CDR3 protein. The table lists some 1.4 million distinct CDR3 sequences, roughly 40% of them singletons. The sequencing sample was made of blood. These TCRs come from a woman aged 18-35 years in good health. The CDR3 runs from the conserved cysteine through the conserved F or W.

J gene	V gene	CDR3 protein
TRBJ2-7	TRBV18	CASSPFGQGNEQYF
TRBJ2-5	TRBV5-1	CASSSTGGHDEQYF
.	TRBV27	CASSPLGQGGAYEQYF
TRBJ2-3	TRBV6-6	CASSYSPSGTDTQYF
TRBJ2-7	TRBV6-5	CASSYGAVNSYEQYF
TRBJ2-3	TRBV7-2	CASSPGAPSTDTQYF
TRBJ1-1	TRBV6-5	CASSYQINTEAFF
TRBJ1-6	TRBV25-1	CAGSESEGKNSPLHF
TRBJ2-7	TRBV2	CASSEGLNEQYF
TRBJ1-5	TRBV4-1	CASSQGVWDQPQHF
TRBJ2-3	TRBV9	CASSWSLKADTQYF
TRBJ2-1	TRBV15	CATGTSGSHNEQFF
TRBJ2-5	TRBV6-5	CASSYSNLGFEETQYF
TRBJ2-1	TRBV9	CASGTGQGAYNEQFF
TRBJ2-4	TRBV28	CASARTSDAQYF
TRBJ1-4	TRBV3-1	CASSQGRGVGEKLFF
TRBJ1-5	TRBV5-5	CASSLERTVLSNQPQHF
TRBJ1-2	TRBV7-9	CASSPGDRGSGGYTF
TRBJ2-1	TRBV30	CAWVDSYNEQFF
.	TRBV27	CASSLASGRFYEQYF
TRBJ2-7	TRBV9	CASSVDGNEQYF
TRBJ2-3	TRBV6-5	CASSPRDPSGLGAQYF
TRBJ1-2	TRBV2	CASSRTGRWDGYTF
TRBJ2-7	TRBV6-1	CASSPDSYSYEQYF
TRBJ1-1	TRBV5-6	CASSPPRLITEAFF
TRBJ1-1	TRBV5-1	CASSLEGGLDTEAFF
.	TRBV5-6	CASSPRKRAPLTQYF
TRBJ1-1	TRBV6-1	CASRQTGAPTEAFF
TRBJ2-7	TRBV4-1	CASSHPGQVSSYEQYF